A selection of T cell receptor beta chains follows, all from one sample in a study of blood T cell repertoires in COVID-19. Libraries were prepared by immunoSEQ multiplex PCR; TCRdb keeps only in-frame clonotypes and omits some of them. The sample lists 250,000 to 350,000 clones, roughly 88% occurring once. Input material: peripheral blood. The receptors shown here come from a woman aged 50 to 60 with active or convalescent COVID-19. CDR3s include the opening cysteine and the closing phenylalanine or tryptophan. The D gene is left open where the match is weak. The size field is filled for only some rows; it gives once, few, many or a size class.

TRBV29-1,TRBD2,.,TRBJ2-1,CSSGTSGSWDEQFF,TGCAGCTCGGGGACTAGCGGGAGTTGGGATGAGCAGTTCTTC
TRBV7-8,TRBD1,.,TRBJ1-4,CASSAVGTVIGEKLFF,TGTGCCAGCAGCGCGGTAGGGACAGTAATTGGTGAAAAACTGTTTTTT
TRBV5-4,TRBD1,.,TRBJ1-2,CASSLDRGRDGYTF,TGTGCCAGCAGCTTGGACAGGGGGCGGGATGGCTACACCTTC
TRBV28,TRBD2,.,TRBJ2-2,CASSLAGGTGELFF,TGTGCCAGCAGTTTAGCGGGGGGGACCGGGGAGCTGTTTTTT
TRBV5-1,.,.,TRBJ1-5,CASSLTGLSNQPQHF,TGCGCCAGCAGCTTGACAGGCCTTAGCAATCAGCCCCAGCATTTT
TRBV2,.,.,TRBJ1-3,CASSRDFLTGNTIYF,TGTGCCAGCAGTAGGGACTTCTTGACTGGAAACACCATATATTTT
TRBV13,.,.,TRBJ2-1,CASSFTTSSYNEQFF,TGTGCCAGCAGCTTCACAACTAGCTCCTACAATGAGCAGTTCTTC
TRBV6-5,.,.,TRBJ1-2,CASSYARQGSGYTF,TGTGCCAGCAGTTACGCCCGCCAGGGGAGTGGCTACACCTTC
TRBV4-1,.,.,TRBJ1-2,CASSQVGAGGYTF,TGCGCCAGCAGCCAAGTAGGGGCAGGTGGCTACACCTTC
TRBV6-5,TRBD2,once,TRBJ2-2,CASSLGLARELFF,TGTGCCAGCAGTTTGGGACTAGCTCGGGAGCTGTTTTTT
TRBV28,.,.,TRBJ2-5,CASSLFRVISSTQETQYF,TGTGCCAGCAGTTTATTCAGGGTAATAAGCTCAACCCAAGAGACCCAGTACTTC
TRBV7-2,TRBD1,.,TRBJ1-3,CASSADRNSGNTIYF,TGTGCCAGCAGCGCGGACAGGAACTCTGGAAACACCATATATTTT
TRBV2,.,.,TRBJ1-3,CASRTSTSGNTIYF,TGTGCCAGCCGCACGAGCACCTCTGGAAACACCATATATTTT
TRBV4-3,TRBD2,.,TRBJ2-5,CASSQDASSGDQETQYF,TGCGCCAGCAGCCAAGATGCGTCTAGCGGGGATCAAGAGACCCAGTACTTC